The 5 T cell receptor beta chains below all came from one sample that was sequenced in a study of cytomegalovirus exposure and HLA in healthy donors. With 60 Vbeta and 13 Jbeta primers, the PCR was carried out. Sequencing used immunoSEQ multiplex PCR; TCRdb keeps in-frame clones, though not all of them. The sample contains approximately 200,000 clones, roughly 79% of which appear only once. The sequencing sample was made of PBMCs. The receptors shown here come from a man aged 30-40 years in good health and CMV-seronegative.

The chain employs TRBV7-6 and TRBJ2-5; tentatively, D is TRBD2 (5 bases). This CDR3 spans 14 amino acids. The V end was cut by 8 bases, the J end by 1 base, with 14 bases between. Per germline, CDR1 SGHVS and CDR2 FNYEAQ. The CDR3 here is CASGRAGLQETQYF. CDR3 bases: TGTGCCAGCGGGCGTGCTGGACTCCAAGAGACCCAGTACTTC.

This sequence joins TRBV10-1 and TRBJ2-5; a weak D match, TRBD1 (5 bases). The CDR3 has 13 residues. Germline V gene lookup returns CDR1 WNHNN and CDR2 SYGVQD (reference sequence). V lost 5 bases, J lost 1 base, and 8 bases lay in between. CDR3 region: CASSSDSQETQYF. As DNA, the CDR3 is TGCGCCAGCAGTTCCGACAGCCAAGAGACCCAGTACTTC.

The rearrangement uses TRBV27 and TRBJ2-3; maybe TRBD2 (7 bases). Germline V gene sequence: CDR1 MNHEY, CDR2 SMNVEV (reference sequence). Trimming left V 3 bases short and J 6 bases short, with 16 bases between. The CDR3 contains 15 residues. The CDR3 DNA sequence: TGTGCCAGCAGTTTCGGGGGGCCCCTCCCCGATACGCAGTATTTT. Protein product: CASSFGGPLPDTQYF.

The chain joins TRBV6-5 to TRBJ2-5; D might be TRBD2 (6 bases). The ends were cut back, 0 bases at V and 6 bases at J, with 11 bases in the middle. The CDR3 sequence is 14 residues long. Germline assignment: CDR1 MNHEY and CDR2 SVGAGI. CDR3 DNA sequence: TGTGCCAGCAGTTACTCGAATCTAGCGAAGACCCAGTACTTC. Translating gives CASSYSNLAKTQYF.

V gene TRBV27 combines with J gene TRBJ1-5, with a tentative D call TRBD1 (6 bases). The V and J ends lost 4 bases and 1 base respectively, with 11 bases between them. Germline V gene data show CDR1 as MNHEY and CDR2 as SMNVEV (reference sequence). The CDR3 spans 15 residues. For the CDR3, the DNA is TGTGCCAGCAGTTGGGGGGGGCTCAGCAATCAGCCCCAGCATTTT. Its translation: CASSWGGLSNQPQHF.